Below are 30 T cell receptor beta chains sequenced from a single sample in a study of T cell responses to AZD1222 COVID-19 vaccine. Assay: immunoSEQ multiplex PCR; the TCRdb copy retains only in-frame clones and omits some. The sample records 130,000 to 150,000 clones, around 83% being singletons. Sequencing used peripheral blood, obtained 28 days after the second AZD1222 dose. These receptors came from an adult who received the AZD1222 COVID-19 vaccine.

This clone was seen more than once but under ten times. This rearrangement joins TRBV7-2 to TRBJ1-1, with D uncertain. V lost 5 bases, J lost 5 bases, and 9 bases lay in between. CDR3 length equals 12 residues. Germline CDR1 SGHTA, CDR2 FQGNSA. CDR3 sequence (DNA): TGTGCCAGCAGCCCGTTTATGACTGAAGCTTTCTTT. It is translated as CASSPFMTEAFF.

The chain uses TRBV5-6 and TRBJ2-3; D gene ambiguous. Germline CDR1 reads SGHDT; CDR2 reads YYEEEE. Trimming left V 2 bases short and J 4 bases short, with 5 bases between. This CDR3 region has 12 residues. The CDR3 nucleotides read TGTGCCAGCAGCTTTACCCCAGATACGCAGTATTTT. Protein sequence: CASSFTPDTQYF. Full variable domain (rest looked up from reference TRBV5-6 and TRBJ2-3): DAGVTQSPTHLIKTRGQQVTLRCSPKSGHDTVSWYQQALGQGPQFIFQYYEEEERQRGNFPDRFSGHQFPNYSSELNVNALLLGDSALYLCASSFTPDTQYFGPGTRLTVL.

Here the CDR3 reads CASSKGTGGYEQYF. The CDR3 region has the DNA TGTGCCAGCAGCAAGGGGACAGGGGGCTACGAGCAGTACTTC. The rearrangement uses TRBV21-1 and TRBJ2-7; the table's D call of TRBD1 was not tested on the DNA. TRBV21-1 is deemed a pseudogene. The CDR3 extends over 14 amino acids.

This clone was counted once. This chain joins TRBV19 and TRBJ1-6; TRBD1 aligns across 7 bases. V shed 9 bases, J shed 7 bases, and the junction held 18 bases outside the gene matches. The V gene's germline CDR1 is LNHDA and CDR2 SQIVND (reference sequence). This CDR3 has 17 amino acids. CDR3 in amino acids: CASRGQPHRGRNSPLHF. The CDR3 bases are TGTGCCAGCCGGGGACAGCCCCATCGCGGGCGAAATTCACCCCTCCACTTT.

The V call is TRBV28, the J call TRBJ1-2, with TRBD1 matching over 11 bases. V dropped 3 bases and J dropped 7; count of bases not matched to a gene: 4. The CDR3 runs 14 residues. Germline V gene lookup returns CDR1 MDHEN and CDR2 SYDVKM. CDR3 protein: CASSFGTGGFGYTF. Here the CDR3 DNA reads TGTGCCAGCAGTTTTGGGACAGGGGGTTTTGGCTACACCTTC.

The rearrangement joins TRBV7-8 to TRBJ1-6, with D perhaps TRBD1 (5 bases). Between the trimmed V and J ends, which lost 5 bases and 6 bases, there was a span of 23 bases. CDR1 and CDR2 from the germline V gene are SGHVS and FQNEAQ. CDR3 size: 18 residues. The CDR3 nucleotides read TGTGCCAGCAGCCTCCGTGGGGCGGGGGGGGACCTTAATTCACCCCTCCACTTT. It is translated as CASSLRGAGGDLNSPLHF.

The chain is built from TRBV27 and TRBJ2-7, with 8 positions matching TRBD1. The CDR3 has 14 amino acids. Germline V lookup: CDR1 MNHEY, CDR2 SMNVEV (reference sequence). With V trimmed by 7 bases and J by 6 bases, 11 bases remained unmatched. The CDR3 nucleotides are TGTGCCAGCAAAGGTGCGGCAGGGGGCCGCGAGCAGTACTTC. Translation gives CASKGAAGGREQYF.

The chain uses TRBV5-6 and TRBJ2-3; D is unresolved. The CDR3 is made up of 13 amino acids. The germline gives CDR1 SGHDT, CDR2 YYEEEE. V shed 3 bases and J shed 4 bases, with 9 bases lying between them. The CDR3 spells CASSSVGPDTQYF. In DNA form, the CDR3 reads TGTGCCAGCAGCTCCGTTGGACCAGATACGCAGTATTTT.

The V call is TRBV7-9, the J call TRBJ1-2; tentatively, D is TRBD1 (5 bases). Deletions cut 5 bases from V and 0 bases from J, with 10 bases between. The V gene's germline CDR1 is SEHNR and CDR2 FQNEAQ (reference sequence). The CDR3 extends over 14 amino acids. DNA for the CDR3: TGTGCCAGCAGCCCGCCGGGGGCTAACTATGGCTACACCTTC. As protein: CASSPPGANYGYTF.

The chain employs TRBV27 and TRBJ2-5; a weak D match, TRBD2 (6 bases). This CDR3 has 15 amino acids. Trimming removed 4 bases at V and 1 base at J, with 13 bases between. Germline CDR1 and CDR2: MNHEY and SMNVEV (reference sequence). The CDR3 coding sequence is TGTGCCAGCAGTTCCCTCCGGGACTTCCAAGAGACCCAGTACTTC. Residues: CASSSLRDFQETQYF.

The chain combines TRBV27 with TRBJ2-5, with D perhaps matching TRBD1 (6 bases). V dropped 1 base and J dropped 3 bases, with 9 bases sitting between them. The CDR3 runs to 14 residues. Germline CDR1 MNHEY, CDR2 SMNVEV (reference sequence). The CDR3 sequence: CASSLWAGEETQYF. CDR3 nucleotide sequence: TGTGCCAGCAGTTTATGGGCAGGGGAAGAGACCCAGTACTTC.

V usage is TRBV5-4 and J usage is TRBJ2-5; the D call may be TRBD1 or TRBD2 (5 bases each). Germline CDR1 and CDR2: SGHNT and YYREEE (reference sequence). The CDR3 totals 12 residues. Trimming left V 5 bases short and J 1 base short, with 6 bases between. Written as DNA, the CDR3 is TGTGCCAGCAGGGGGACCCAAGAGACCCAGTACTTC. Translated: CASRGTQETQYF.

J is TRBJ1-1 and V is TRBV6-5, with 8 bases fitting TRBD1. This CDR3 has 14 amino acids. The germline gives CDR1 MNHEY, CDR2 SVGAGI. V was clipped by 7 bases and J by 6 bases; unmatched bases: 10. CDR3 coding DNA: TGTGCCAGCAACACGCAGGGGGCGCCGGCTGAAGCTTTCTTT. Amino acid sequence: CASNTQGAPAEAFF.

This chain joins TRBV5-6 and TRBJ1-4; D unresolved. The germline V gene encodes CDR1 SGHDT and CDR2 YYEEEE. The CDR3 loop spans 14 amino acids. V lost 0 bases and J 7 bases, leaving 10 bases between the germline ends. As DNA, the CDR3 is TGTGCCAGCAGCTTGGCTCTAGAGGGTGAAAAACTGTTTTTT. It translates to CASSLALEGEKLFF.

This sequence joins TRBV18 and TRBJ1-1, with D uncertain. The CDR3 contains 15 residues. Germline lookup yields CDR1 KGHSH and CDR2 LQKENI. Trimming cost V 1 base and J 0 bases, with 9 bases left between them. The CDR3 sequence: CASSPRLDLNTEAFF. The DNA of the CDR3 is TGTGCCAGCTCACCACGTCTGGACTTGAACACTGAAGCTTTCTTT.

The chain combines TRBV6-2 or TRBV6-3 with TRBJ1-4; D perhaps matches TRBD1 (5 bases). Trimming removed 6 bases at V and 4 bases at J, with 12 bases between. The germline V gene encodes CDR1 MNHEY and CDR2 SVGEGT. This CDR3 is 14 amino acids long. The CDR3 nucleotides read TGTGCCAGCAGCAACCCGGGGGATAATGAAAAACTGTTTTTT. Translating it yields CASSNPGDNEKLFF.

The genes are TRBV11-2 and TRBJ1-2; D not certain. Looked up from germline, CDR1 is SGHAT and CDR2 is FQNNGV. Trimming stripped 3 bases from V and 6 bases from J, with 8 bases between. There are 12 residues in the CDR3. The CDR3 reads CASSFRVHGYTF. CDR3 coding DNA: TGTGCCAGCAGCTTCAGAGTTCATGGCTACACCTTC. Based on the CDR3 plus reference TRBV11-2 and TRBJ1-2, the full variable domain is EAGVAQSPRYKIIEKRQSVAFWCNPISGHATLYWYQQILGQGPKLLIQFQNNGVVDDSQLPKDRFSAERLKGVDSTLKIQPAKLEDSAVYLCASSFRVHGYTFGSGTRLTVV.

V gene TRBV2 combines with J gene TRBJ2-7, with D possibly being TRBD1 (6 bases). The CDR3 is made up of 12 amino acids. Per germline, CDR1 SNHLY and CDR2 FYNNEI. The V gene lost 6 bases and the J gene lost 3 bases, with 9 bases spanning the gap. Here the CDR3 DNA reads TGTGCCAGCAGGGCGGACAGCTACGAGCAGTACTTC. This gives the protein CASRADSYEQYF.

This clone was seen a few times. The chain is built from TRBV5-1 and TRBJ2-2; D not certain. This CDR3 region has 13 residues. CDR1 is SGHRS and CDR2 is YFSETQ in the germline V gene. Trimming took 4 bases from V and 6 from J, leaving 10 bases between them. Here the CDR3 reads CASSPPDSGELFF. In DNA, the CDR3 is TGCGCCAGCAGCCCTCCAGATTCCGGGGAGCTGTTTTTT.

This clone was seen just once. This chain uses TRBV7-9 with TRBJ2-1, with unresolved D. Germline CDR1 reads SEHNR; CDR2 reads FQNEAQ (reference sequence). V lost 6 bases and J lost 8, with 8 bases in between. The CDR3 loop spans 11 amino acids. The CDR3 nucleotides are TGTGCCAGCAGATCTACCGATGAGCAGTTCTTC. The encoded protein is CASRSTDEQFF.

The CDR3 loop reads CASSLSLLNQPQHF. The CDR3 nucleotides are TGTGCCAGCAGCTTGTCCCTTCTTAATCAGCCCCAGCATTTT. The chain couples TRBV5-5 to TRBJ1-5, with D hard to call. V was trimmed by 1 base and J by 4 bases, leaving 9 bases between them. The CDR3 is 14 residues long. Germline V gene sequence: CDR1 SGHKS, CDR2 YYEKEE (reference sequence).

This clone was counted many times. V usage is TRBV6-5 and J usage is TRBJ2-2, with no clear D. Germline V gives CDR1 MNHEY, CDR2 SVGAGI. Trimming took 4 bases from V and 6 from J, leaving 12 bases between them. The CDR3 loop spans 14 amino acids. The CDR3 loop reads CASSSGLASGELFF. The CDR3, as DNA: TGTGCCAGCAGTTCGGGCCTGGCGTCCGGGGAGCTGTTTTTT.

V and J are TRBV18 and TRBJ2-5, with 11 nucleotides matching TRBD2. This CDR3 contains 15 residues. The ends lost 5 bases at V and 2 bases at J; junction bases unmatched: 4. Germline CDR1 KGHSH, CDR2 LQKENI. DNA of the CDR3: TGTGCCAGCTCAAGGGGACTAGCGGAACAAGAGACCCAGTACTTC. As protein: CASSRGLAEQETQYF.

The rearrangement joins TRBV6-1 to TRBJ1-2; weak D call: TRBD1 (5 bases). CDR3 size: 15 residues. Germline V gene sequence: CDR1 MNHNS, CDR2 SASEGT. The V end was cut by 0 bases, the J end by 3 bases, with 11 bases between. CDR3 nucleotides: TGTGCCAGCAGTGAAGCGTCGACAGACTACTATGGCTACACCTTC. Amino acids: CASSEASTDYYGYTF.

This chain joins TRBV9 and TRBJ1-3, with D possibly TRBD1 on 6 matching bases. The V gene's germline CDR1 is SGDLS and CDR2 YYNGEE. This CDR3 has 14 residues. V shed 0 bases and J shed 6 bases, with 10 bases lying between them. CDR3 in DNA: TGTGCCAGCAGCGTAGCAGGGGTTGCAAACACCATATATTTT. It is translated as CASSVAGVANTIYF.

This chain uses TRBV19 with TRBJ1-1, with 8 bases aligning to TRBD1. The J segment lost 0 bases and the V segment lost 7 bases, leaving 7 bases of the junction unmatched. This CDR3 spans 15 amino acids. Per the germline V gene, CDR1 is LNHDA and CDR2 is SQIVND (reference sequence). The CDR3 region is CASITRTGLNTEAFF. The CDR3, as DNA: TGTGCCAGTATCACGAGGACAGGGCTGAACACTGAAGCTTTCTTT.

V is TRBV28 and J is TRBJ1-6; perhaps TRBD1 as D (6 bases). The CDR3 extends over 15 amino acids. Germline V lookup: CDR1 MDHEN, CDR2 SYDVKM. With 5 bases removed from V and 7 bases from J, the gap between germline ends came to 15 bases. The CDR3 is CASSPVDRQNSPLHF. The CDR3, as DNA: TGTGCCAGCAGTCCCGTCGACAGGCAAAATTCACCCCTCCACTTT.

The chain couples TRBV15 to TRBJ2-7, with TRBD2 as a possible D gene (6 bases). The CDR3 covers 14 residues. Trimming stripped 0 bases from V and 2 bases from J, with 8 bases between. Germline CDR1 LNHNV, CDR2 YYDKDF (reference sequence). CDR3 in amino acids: CATSRDSGPYEQYF. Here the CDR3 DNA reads TGTGCCACCAGCAGAGATAGCGGCCCCTACGAGCAGTACTTC.

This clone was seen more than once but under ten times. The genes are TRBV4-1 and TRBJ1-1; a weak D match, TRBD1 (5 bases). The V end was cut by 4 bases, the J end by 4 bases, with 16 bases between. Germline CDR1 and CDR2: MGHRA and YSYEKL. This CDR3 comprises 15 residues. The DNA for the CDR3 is TGCGCCAGCAGCCTCTCCCAGGGCGGGAGCACTGAAGCTTTCTTT. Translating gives CASSLSQGGSTEAFF.

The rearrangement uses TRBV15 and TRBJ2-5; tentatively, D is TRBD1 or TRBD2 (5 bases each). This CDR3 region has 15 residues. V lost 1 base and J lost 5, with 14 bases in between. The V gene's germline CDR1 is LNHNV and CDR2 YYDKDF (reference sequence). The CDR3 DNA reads TGTGCCACCAGCAGAGCGGGACCAAGACGGGAGACCCAGTACTTC. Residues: CATSRAGPRRETQYF.